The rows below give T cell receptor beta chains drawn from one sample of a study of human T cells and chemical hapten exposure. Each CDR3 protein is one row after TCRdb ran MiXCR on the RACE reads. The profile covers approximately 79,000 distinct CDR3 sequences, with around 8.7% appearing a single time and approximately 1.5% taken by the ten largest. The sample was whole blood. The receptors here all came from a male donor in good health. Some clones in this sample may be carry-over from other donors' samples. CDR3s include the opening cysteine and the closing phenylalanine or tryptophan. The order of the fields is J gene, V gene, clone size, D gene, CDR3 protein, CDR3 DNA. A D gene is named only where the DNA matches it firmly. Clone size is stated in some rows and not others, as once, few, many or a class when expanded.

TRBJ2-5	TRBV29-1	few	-	CSVVGETQYF	TGCAGCGTTGTTGGGGAGACCCAGTACTTC
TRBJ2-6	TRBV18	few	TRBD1	CASSLGQGYSGANVLTF	TGTGCCAGCTCACTGGGACAGGGGTACTCTGGGGCCAACGTCCTGACTTTC
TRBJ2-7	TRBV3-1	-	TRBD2	CASSQETGLAGAREQYF	TGTGCCAGCAGCCAAGAGACGGGACTAGCGGGGGCCCGCGAGCAGTACTTC
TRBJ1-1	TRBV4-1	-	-	CASSQVNQNTEAFF	TGCGCCAGCAGCCAAGTGAACCAGAACACTGAAGCTTTCTTT
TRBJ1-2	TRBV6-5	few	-	CASSYAAGYGYTF	TGTGCCAGCAGTTATGCAGCAGGTTATGGCTACACCTTC
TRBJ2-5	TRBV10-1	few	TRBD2	CASSSLADEETQYF	TGCGCCAGCAGTAGCCTAGCGGATGAAGAGACCCAGTACTTC
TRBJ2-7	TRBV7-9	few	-	CASSEQAEQYF	TGTGCCAGCAGCGAGCAGGCCGAGCAGTACTTC
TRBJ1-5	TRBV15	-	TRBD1	CATSRADRRLNQPQHF	TGTGCCACCAGCAGAGCGGACAGGAGGCTCAATCAGCCCCAGCATTTT
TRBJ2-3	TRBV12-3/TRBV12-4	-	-	CASSPFGGSTDTQYF	TGTGCCAGCAGCCCTTTCGGGGGTTCCACAGATACGCAGTATTTT
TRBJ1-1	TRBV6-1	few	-	CASSEGTHTEAFF	TGTGCCAGCAGTGAAGGGACCCACACTGAAGCTTTCTTT
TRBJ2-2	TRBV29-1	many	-	CSVARPNTGELFF	TGCAGCGTTGCCCGCCCGAACACCGGGGAGCTGTTTTTT
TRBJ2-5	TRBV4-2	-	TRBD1	CASSQAPPGQPRFQETQYF	TGTGCCAGCAGCCAAGCACCCCCGGGACAGCCGAGATTCCAAGAGACCCAGTACTTC
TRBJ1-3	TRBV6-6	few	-	CASSYGNTIYF	TGTGCCAGCAGTTATGGAAACACCATATATTTT
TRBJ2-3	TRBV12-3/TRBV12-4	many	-	CASSPSTDTQYF	TGCGCCAGCAGCCCCTCCACAGATACGCAGTATTTT
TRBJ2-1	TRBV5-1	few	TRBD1	CASSLGDSYNEQFF	TGCGCCAGCAGCCTAGGGGACAGCTACAATGAGCAGTTCTTC
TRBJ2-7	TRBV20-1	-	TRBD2	CSARVLAGSSYEQYF	TGCAGTGCTAGAGTACTAGCGGGTAGCTCCTACGAGCAGTACTTC
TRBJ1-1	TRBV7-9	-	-	CASSDHQGLNTEAFF	TGTGCCAGCAGCGACCATCAAGGTCTGAACACTGAAGCTTTCTTT
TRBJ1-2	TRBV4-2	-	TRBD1	CASSQTQGADHGYTF	TGTGCCAGCAGCCAAACACAGGGGGCGGACCATGGCTACACCTTC
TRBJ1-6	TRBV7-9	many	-	CASRNAGDNSPLHF	TGTGCCAGCAGAAATGCAGGGGATAATTCACCCCTCCACTTT
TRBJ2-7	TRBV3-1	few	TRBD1	CASSQDRGGTGIHEQYF	TGTGCCAGCAGCCAAGATCGAGGGGGCACCGGGATCCACGAGCAGTACTTC
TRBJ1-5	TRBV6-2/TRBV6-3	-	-	CASSESFGRSVDQPQHF	TGTGCCAGCAGTGAAAGTTTTGGCCGGTCCGTTGATCAGCCCCAGCATTTT
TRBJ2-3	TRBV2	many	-	CASSERTPGRRTVHTQYF	TGTGCCAGCAGTGAAAGAACCCCGGGACGCCGGACGGTTCATACGCAGTATTTT
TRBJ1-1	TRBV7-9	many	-	CAISGTPKTNTEAFF	TGTGCCATCAGCGGGACACCTAAGACGAACACTGAAGCTTTCTTT
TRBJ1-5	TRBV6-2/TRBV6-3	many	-	CASSSLGWGASNQPQHF	TGTGCCAGCAGTTCACTTGGATGGGGGGCGAGCAATCAGCCCCAGCATTTT
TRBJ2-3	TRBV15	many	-	CATSRGRGVSLTDTQYF	TGTGCCACCAGCAGAGGAAGAGGGGTGAGCCTCACAGATACGCAGTATTTT
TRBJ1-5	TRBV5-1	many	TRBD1	CASSLGQGANQPQHF	TGCGCCAGCAGCTTGGGGCAGGGGGCCAATCAGCCCCAGCATTTT
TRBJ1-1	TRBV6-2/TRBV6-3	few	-	CASTGDRTEAFF	TGTGCCAGCACCGGGGATAGGACTGAAGCTTTCTTT
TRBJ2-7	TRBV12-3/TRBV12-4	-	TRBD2	CASSSRTGLAGFYEQYF	TGTGCCAGCAGTTCCCGTACGGGACTAGCGGGATTCTACGAGCAGTACTTC
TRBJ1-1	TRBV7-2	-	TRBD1	CASGPGTGKTEAFF	TGTGCCAGCGGCCCCGGGACAGGAAAAACTGAAGCTTTCTTT
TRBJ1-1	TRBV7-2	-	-	CASSLGSATGPRMDTEAFF	TGTGCCAGCAGCTTAGGATCCGCCACAGGCCCGAGAATGGACACTGAAGCTTTCTTT
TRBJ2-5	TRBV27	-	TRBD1	CASSTRQRGLKYQETQYF	TGTGCCAGCAGTACCCGTCAGAGGGGGCTGAAGTACCAAGAGACCCAGTACTTC
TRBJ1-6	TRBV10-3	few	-	CAISTGTWNSPLHF	TGTGCCATCAGTACCGGGACGTGGAATTCACCCCTCCACTTT
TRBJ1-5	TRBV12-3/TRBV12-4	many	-	CASSFSRDSNQPQHF	TGTGCCAGCAGTTTTTCACGCGATAGCAATCAGCCCCAGCATTTT
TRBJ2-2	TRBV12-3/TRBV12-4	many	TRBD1	CASSLGQGETGELFF	TGTGCCAGCAGTTTGGGACAGGGAGAAACCGGGGAGCTGTTTTTT
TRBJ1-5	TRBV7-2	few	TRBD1	CASSLRQGGNQPQHF	TGTGCCAGCAGCCTCCGACAGGGGGGCAATCAGCCCCAGCATTTT
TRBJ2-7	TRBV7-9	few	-	CASSRGLQYEQYF	TGTGCCAGCAGCCGTGGGCTTCAATACGAGCAGTACTTC
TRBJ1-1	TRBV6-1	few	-	CAGMGNGAEDTEAFF	TGTGCCGGAATGGGGAATGGGGCAGAGGACACTGAAGCTTTCTTT
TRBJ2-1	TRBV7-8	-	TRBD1	CASSLVVATNRGEQFF	TGTGCCAGCAGCTTAGTTGTAGCCACCAACAGGGGTGAGCAGTTCTTC
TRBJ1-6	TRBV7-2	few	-	CASSLVAEYNSPLHF	TGTGCCAGCAGCTTAGTTGCGGAATATAATTCACCCCTCCACTTT
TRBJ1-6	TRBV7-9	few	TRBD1	CASSPTGVSYNSPLHF	TGTGCCAGCAGCCCGACAGGGGTCTCCTATAATTCACCCCTCCACTTT
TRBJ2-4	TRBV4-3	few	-	CASSQVWQKDYPGLF	TGCGCCAGCAGCCAAGTGTGGCAGAAGGATTATCCCGGCCTCTTC
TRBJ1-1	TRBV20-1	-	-	CSASGDEAFF	TGCAGTGCTTCAGGAGATGAAGCTTTCTTT
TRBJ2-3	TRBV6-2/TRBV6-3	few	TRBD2	CASSRGGPTDTQYF	TGTGCCAGCAGCCGCGGGGGGCCCACAGATACGCAGTATTTT
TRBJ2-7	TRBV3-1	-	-	CASRDSGRSSYEQYF	TGTGCCAGCAGGGATAGCGGACGGAGCTCCTACGAGCAGTACTTC
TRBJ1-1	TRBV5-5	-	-	CASSLAGSKLNTEAFF	TGTGCCAGCAGCTTGGCGGGGAGCAAACTGAACACTGAAGCTTTCTTT
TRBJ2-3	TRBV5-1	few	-	CASSPIQGSDTQYF	TGCGCCAGCAGCCCGATACAGGGCTCAGATACGCAGTATTTT
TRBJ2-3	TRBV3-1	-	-	CASSQDRFTDTQYF	TGTGCCAGCAGCCAAGACAGATTCACAGATACGCAGTATTTT
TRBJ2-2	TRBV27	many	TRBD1	CASPWTGSETGELFF	TGTGCCAGCCCCTGGACAGGGTCGGAAACCGGGGAGCTGTTTTTT
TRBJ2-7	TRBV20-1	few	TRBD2	CSARVHERGTYEQYF	TGCAGTGCTAGAGTTCACGAGCGGGGCACCTACGAGCAGTACTTC
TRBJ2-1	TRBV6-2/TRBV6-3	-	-	CASSSDYMGGANEQFF	TGTGCCAGCAGTTCGGACTATATGGGGGGGGCGAATGAGCAGTTCTTC
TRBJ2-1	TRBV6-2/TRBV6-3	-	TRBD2	CASSSSGRDEQFF	TGTGCCAGCAGCTCATCAGGGAGGGATGAGCAGTTCTTC
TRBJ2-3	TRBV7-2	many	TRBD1	CASSSGDRGRADTQYF	TGTGCCAGCAGCTCCGGGGACAGGGGGCGGGCAGATACGCAGTATTTT
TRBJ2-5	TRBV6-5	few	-	CASSWDQETQYF	TGTGCCAGCAGTTGGGACCAAGAGACCCAGTACTTC
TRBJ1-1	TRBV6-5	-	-	CASSLTGPANTEAFF	TGTGCCAGCAGTTTAACAGGGCCCGCAAACACTGAAGCTTTCTTT